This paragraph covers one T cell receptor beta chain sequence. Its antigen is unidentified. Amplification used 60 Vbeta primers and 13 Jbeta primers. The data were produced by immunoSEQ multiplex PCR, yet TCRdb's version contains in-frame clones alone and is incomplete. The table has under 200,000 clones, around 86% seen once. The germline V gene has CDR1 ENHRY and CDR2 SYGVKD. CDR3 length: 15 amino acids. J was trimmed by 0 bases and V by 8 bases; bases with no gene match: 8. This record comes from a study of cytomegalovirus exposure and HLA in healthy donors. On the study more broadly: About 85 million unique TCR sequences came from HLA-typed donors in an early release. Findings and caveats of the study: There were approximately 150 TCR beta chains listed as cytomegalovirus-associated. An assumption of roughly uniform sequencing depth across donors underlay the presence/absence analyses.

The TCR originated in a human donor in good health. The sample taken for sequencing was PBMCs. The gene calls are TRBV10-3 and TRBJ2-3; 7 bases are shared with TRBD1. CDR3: CAIGLGTESTDTQYF. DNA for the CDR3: TGTGCCATCGGCCTTGGGACAGAGAGCACAGATACGCAGTATTTT.